The 21 T cell receptor beta chains reported below all come from one sample, sequenced in a study of identical twins (dated by TCRdb to about 2016). The library was built by means of 5' RACE. Reads for this sample came from an Illumina HiSeq 2000. TCRdb reprocessing: public reads trimmed at Q25 with fastp, clones called with MiXCR, in-frame beta chains kept. Entries that share a CDR3 protein sequence are merged under the most common genes and DNA. This sample holds some 1,700,000 distinct CDR3 sequences; more than 30% were observed only once. Clones ranked in the top ten supply about 0.25% of the sample. Sequencing input: cord blood. These receptors were taken from a newborn girl in good health.

This clonotype was recorded at least ten times. The chain recombines TRBV4-1 with TRBJ2-3; possible D gene TRBD1, 6 bases. In germline, CDR1 is MGHRA, CDR2 YSYEKL. The CDR3 is made up of 15 amino acids. The ends were cut back, 1 base at V and 2 bases at J, with 10 bases in the middle. The CDR3, as DNA: TGCGCCAGCAGCCAAGGTGGGGGACACACAGATACGCAGTATTTT. It codes for CASSQGGGHTDTQYF.

V is TRBV11-3 and J is TRBJ2-1; TRBD2 might be the D (7 bases). The J call may be mistaken, given a closer DNA end match to TRBJ2-7. Germline values: CDR1 SGHNT, CDR2 YENEEA. The CDR3 consists of 16 residues. CDR3: CASSFGRGAFYNEQYF. The DNA of the CDR3 is TGTGCCAGCAGCTTTGGTCGGGGGGCTTTCTACAATGAGCAGTACTTC.

This clonotype showed up just a few times. The CDR3 region is CAISDEGGQSVTEAFF. DNA for the CDR3: TGTGCCATCAGTGACGAGGGGGGGCAGTCTGTCACTGAAGCTTTCTTT. The chain combines TRBV10-3 with TRBJ1-1, with D possibly being TRBD1 (6 bases). Trimming took 3 bases from V and 4 from J, leaving 18 bases between them. The CDR3 sequence is 16 residues long. The germline V gene encodes CDR1 ENHRY and CDR2 SYGVKD.

The V and J genes are TRBV7-2 and TRBJ1-3, with D tentatively TRBD1 (5 bases). V shed 6 bases and J shed 6 bases, with 18 bases lying between them. This CDR3 spans 15 amino acids. Per germline, CDR1 SGHTA and CDR2 FQGNSA. The CDR3 DNA reads TGTGCCAGCAGGGCCTCCCAGGGCTTACTAAACACCATATATTTT. This codes for CASRASQGLLNTIYF.

This sequence joins TRBV27 and TRBJ1-2; 7 bases fit TRBD1. Losses at the gene ends were 5 bases for V and 6 bases for J; bases not matched to a gene: 9. Per germline, CDR1 MNHEY and CDR2 SMNVEV (reference sequence). This CDR3 has 14 residues. Here the CDR3 reads CASSVRQGWHGYTF. As DNA, the CDR3 is TGTGCCAGCAGTGTCCGACAGGGTTGGCATGGCTACACCTTC.

V gene TRBV20-1 combines with J gene TRBJ1-6; 8 bases are a match to TRBD1. Looked up from germline, CDR1 is DFQATT and CDR2 is SNEGSKA (reference sequence). The junction had 1 base not matched to a gene; V was cut back by 2 bases and J by 7 bases. There are 13 residues in the CDR3. CDR3: CSARNRGNSPLHF. The CDR3 coding sequence is TGCAGTGCTAGAAACAGGGGGAATTCACCCCTCCACTTT.

J is TRBJ1-1 and V is TRBV6-1, with 9 bases aligning to TRBD1. V shed 1 base and J 4 bases; nucleotides not matched to a gene: 1. CDR1 MNHNS and CDR2 SASEGT come from the germline V gene. The CDR3 runs to 14 residues. As DNA, the CDR3 is TGTGCCAGCAGTGAAGTACAGGGGGCCACTGAAGCTTTCTTT. It yields the protein CASSEVQGATEAFF.

The gene calls are TRBV28 and TRBJ2-7; the D gene could be TRBD1 or TRBD2 (5 bases each). The germline V gene has CDR1 MDHEN and CDR2 SYDVKM. This CDR3 region has 13 residues. Between the trimmed V and J ends, which lost 7 bases and 7 bases, there was a span of 17 bases. CDR3 DNA sequence: TGTGCCAGCACCACGGACTTCCCAGGGGAGCAGTACTTC. It codes for CASTTDFPGEQYF.

This chain connects TRBV20-1 to TRBJ2-2, with D perhaps matching TRBD2 (6 bases). Germline V lookup: CDR1 DFQATT, CDR2 SNEGSKA (reference sequence). The CDR3 sequence is 13 residues long. Trimming pared 5 bases from V and 8 bases from J, leaving 15 bases between. The CDR3 is CSAPGLGRGELFF. As DNA, the CDR3 is TGCAGTGCTCCGGGGCTTGGGAGGGGGGAGCTGTTTTTT.

The chain combines TRBV7-2 with TRBJ2-2; 8 bases fit TRBD2. Germline assignment: CDR1 SGHTA and CDR2 FQGNSA. This CDR3 spans 17 amino acids. J lost 4 bases, V lost 1 base, and 8 bases had no gene match. CDR3 bases: TGTGCCAGCAGCTTAGATTTCGGGGGGGCCGCCACCGGGGAGCTGTTTTTT. Protein: CASSLDFGGAATGELFF.

V is TRBV7-9 and J is TRBJ2-7, with TRBD2 identical over 9 bases. Germline V gene sequence: CDR1 SEHNR, CDR2 FQNEAQ (reference sequence). The V gene end was trimmed by 1 base and the J gene end by 2 bases; junction bases not matched to a gene: 3. The CDR3 spans 15 residues. The CDR3 region is CASSLGGGDPYEQYF. CDR3 DNA: TGTGCCAGCAGCTTAGGCGGGGGGGACCCCTACGAGCAGTACTTC.

This clonotype was seen only a few times. V usage is TRBV20-1 and J usage is TRBJ1-5; perhaps TRBD1 as D (5 bases). The V end was cut by 0 bases, the J end by 3 bases, with 12 bases between. The CDR3 consists of 15 residues. The V gene's germline CDR1 is DFQATT and CDR2 SNEGSKA (reference sequence). The CDR3 DNA is TGCAGTGCTAGAGACTCGGGACGGCCCAATCAGCCCCAGCATTTT. As protein: CSARDSGRPNQPQHF.

The chain carries TRBV6-1 and TRBJ2-7; 8 positions agree with TRBD1. Per the germline V gene, CDR1 is MNHNS and CDR2 is SASEGT. There are 13 residues in the CDR3. Trimming cost V 8 bases and J 3 bases; bases outside gene matches: 6. The CDR3 here is CASLNRGVYEQYF. CDR3 DNA sequence: TGTGCCAGCTTGAACAGGGGGGTCTACGAGCAGTACTTC.

Comments on this clonotype: One junction end disagrees with the germline gene, perhaps due to a read error. J is TRBJ2-3 and V is TRBV5-6; possibly TRBD1 for D (6 bases). Germline assignment: CDR1 SGHDT and CDR2 YYEEEE. This CDR3 is built from 15 residues. The CDR3 reads CASSLYSRDTDTQYF. Here the CDR3 DNA reads TGTGCCAGCAGCTTGTATTCAAGGGACACAGACACGCAGTATTTT.

The rearrangement uses TRBV6-6 and TRBJ2-1; D gene uncertain. Germline CDR1 reads MNHNY; CDR2 reads SVGAGI (reference sequence). V was clipped by 0 bases and J by 10 bases, with 10 bases between them. This CDR3 has 13 residues. This CDR3 reads CASSYSYQAEQFF. The DNA for the CDR3 is TGTGCCAGCAGTTACTCATACCAGGCGGAGCAGTTCTTC.

The rearrangement uses TRBV5-6 and TRBJ1-2; a possible D gene is TRBD1 (6 bases). Germline CDR1 SGHDT, CDR2 YYEEEE. Trimming cost V 1 base and J 6 bases, with 13 bases left between them. The CDR3 loop spans 14 amino acids. The CDR3 spells CASSLLWTDDGYTF. DNA for the CDR3: TGTGCCAGCAGCTTGCTCTGGACAGACGATGGCTACACCTTC. Combining the CDR3 with reference TRBV5-6 and TRBJ1-2 gives the whole variable domain DAGVTQSPTHLIKTRGQQVTLRCSPKSGHDTVSWYQQALGQGPQFIFQYYEEEERQRGNFPDRFSGHQFPNYSSELNVNALLLGDSALYLCASSLLWTDDGYTFGSGTRLTVV.

V and J are TRBV14 and TRBJ1-1; maybe TRBD1 (5 bases). This CDR3 contains 16 residues. V gave up 4 bases and J gave up 1 base, with 16 bases separating them. Per the germline V gene, CDR1 is SGHDN and CDR2 is FVKESK. The CDR3 here is CASSPLLQATNTEAFF. CDR3 DNA: TGTGCCAGCAGCCCCCTTTTACAGGCCACGAACACTGAAGCTTTCTTT.

The rearrangement uses TRBV10-2 and TRBJ2-3; D may correspond to TRBD1 or TRBD2 (5 bases each). The CDR3 is 16 residues long. Trimming removed 0 bases at V and 4 bases at J, with 14 bases between. Germline CDR1 is WSHSY and CDR2 is SAAADI. The chain's CDR3 is CASSESNVVGADTQYF. The CDR3 DNA reads as TGCGCCAGCAGTGAGTCGAATGTGGTGGGGGCAGATACGCAGTATTTT.

On this clonotype: At one end the junction does not follow the germline gene, possibly because of a read error. The V and J genes are TRBV13 and TRBJ2-5; tentative D call: TRBD1 (6 bases). The end of the DNA aligns better with TRBJ2-7, so the J call may be wrong. Germline CDR1 reads PRHDT; CDR2 reads FYEKMQ (reference sequence). This CDR3 contains 14 residues. The CDR3 nucleotides read TGTGCCGGCAGAGTCAGGGGCGGTTCCTACGAGCAGTACTTC. Encoded protein: CAGRVRGGSYEQYF.

The chain carries TRBV12-3 or TRBV12-4 and TRBJ2-1, with 10 nucleotides matching TRBD2. The V segment lost 4 bases and the J segment 4 bases; nucleotides outside the gene matches: 4. There are 15 residues in the CDR3. DNA of the CDR3: TGTGCCAGCAGTTCTAGCGGGAGATTATACAATGAGCAGTTCTTC. This sequence encodes CASSSSGRLYNEQFF.

V usage is TRBV10-3 and J usage is TRBJ2-5; no firm D call. The CDR3 length is 12 residues. The germline gives CDR1 ENHRY, CDR2 SYGVKD. V was cut by 0 bases and J by 6 bases, with 5 bases left in between. DNA of the CDR3: TGTGCCATCAGTGAGTCATTAAAGACCCAGTACTTC. It encodes CAISESLKTQYF.